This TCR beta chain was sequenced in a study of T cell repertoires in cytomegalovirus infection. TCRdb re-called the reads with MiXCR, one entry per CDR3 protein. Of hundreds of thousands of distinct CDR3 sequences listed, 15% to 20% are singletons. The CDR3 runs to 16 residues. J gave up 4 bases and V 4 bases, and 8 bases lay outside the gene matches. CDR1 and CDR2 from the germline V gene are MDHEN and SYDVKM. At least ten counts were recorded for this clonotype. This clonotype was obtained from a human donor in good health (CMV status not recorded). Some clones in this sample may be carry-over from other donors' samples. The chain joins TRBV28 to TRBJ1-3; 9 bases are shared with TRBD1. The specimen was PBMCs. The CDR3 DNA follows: TGTGCCAGCAGTTACTCGGACAGGGGTTCAGGAAACACCATATATTTT. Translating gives CASSYSDRGSGNTIYF.